This TCR beta chain was recorded in a study of control samples from healthy donors and cancer patients. The CDR3 has 16 amino acids. Germline CDR1 MNHNY, CDR2 SVGAGI (reference sequence). After removal of 5 bases from V and 7 bases from J, the junction contained 11 bases not matched to a gene. Sequencing used immunoSEQ multiplex PCR; TCRdb keeps in-frame clones, though not all of them. The table lists over 150,000 clones, roughly 94% of them singletons, with 12% to 15% in the top ten. This receptor was taken from a man aged 60-69 years with colorectal cancer. The sample comprised PBMCs. The chain is built from TRBV6-6 and TRBJ1-6; 7 bases are shared with TRBD1. The CDR3 DNA sequence: TGTGCCAGCAGTCGGGACGGACAGGTGGGGAATTCACCCCTCCACTTT. The encoded protein is CASSRDGQVGNSPLHF.